A single TCR beta chain is shown here with its context. Its matching antigen is unknown. TCRdb reprocessed the 5' RACE reads with MiXCR, giving one entry per CDR3 protein. The table includes tens of thousands of distinct CDR3 sequences, about 13% detected once. The CDR3 totals 15 residues. Germline values: CDR1 MGHRA, CDR2 YSYEKL. Between the trimmed V and J ends, which lost 1 base and 4 bases, there was a span of 13 bases. The data belong to a study of T-cell memory formation after mild COVID-19. Points from the study as a whole: Researchers found some responding clones in pre-infection memory, a sign that cross-reactive memory joined.

Source material: PBMCs or a T cell subset sorted from them (not recorded which). This TCR was sampled from an adult woman who had mild COVID-19 (a few samples of this study predate the infection). Cell type and time point are not known. The chain couples TRBV4-1 to TRBJ2-5, with TRBD2 as a possible D gene (6 bases). In nucleotides, the CDR3 is TGCGCCAGCAGCCAAGTGACAGCGGGTGGAGAGACCCAGTACTTC. Its translation is CASSQVTAGGETQYF.